The 29 T cell receptor beta chains given below trace back to one sample, sequenced in a study of blood T cell repertoires in COVID-19. Sequenced by immunoSEQ multiplex PCR; TCRdb stores in-frame clones only, minus some. The sample consists of around 20,000 clones, about nine tenths of them appearing once. The sample taken for sequencing was peripheral blood. The receptors here all came from a human donor in a cohort sampled during active COVID-19. The donor label of this sample is uncertain.

This clone turned up a few times. The V gene is TRBV10-3, the J gene TRBJ1-1; tentative D call: TRBD1 (6 bases). Trimming shortened V by 2 bases and J by 3 bases, and 19 bases separated the two germline ends. Germline V gene lookup returns CDR1 ENHRY and CDR2 SYGVKD. The CDR3 runs 17 residues. The CDR3 here is CAISEGGWGLEDTEAFF. The DNA for the CDR3 is TGTGCCATCAGTGAGGGTGGGTGGGGGCTCGAGGACACTGAAGCTTTCTTT.

The V and J genes are TRBV11-2 and TRBJ2-1; D possibly corresponds to TRBD2 (7 bases). CDR3 length: 17 residues. Trimming removed 3 bases at V and 1 base at J, with 16 bases between. Germline V gives CDR1 SGHAT, CDR2 FQNNGV. CDR3 loop: CASSLGKQGGSYNEQFF. DNA for the CDR3: TGTGCCAGCAGCTTGGGGAAACAGGGAGGGTCCTACAATGAGCAGTTCTTC.

This chain uses TRBV2 with TRBJ1-5; TRBD1 agrees at 7 bases. Germline V gives CDR1 SNHLY, CDR2 FYNNEI. V shed 5 bases, J shed 4 bases, and the junction held 8 bases outside the gene matches. This CDR3 is 15 amino acids long. The CDR3 region is CASSPTRDRNQPQHF. In DNA, the CDR3 is TGTGCCAGCAGTCCAACGCGGGACAGAAATCAGCCCCAGCATTTT.

This chain uses TRBV5-1 with TRBJ2-2; 13 bases line up with TRBD2. The V gene end was trimmed by 5 bases and the J gene end by 3 bases; junction bases not matched to a gene: 4. The CDR3 runs 16 residues. Per germline, CDR1 SGHRS and CDR2 YFSETQ. In nucleotides, the CDR3 is TGCGCCAGCAGTTTGACTAGCGGGAGGTACACCGGGGAGCTGTTTTTT. It encodes CASSLTSGRYTGELFF.

The chain combines TRBV5-1 with TRBJ1-1, with TRBD1 as a possible D gene (6 bases). The CDR3 consists of 15 residues. Trimming cost V 7 bases and J 2 bases, with 18 bases left between them. Germline CDR1 and CDR2: SGHRS and YFSETQ. In DNA form, the CDR3 reads TGCGCCAGCGCCGTGGGGGCGGGGGCTAACACTGAAGCTTTCTTT. Amino acid sequence: CASAVGAGANTEAFF.

This rearrangement joins TRBV7-3 to TRBJ2-1, with 9 bases lining up with TRBD1. The V segment lost 1 base and the J segment 6 bases; nucleotides outside the gene matches: 16. There are 19 residues in the CDR3. Germline V gene sequence: CDR1 SGHTA, CDR2 FQGTGA. The CDR3 DNA is TGTGCCAGCAGCTTAAACCCTCCCGGGACAGGGTTCTTATCCAATGAGCAGTTCTTC. Amino acid sequence: CASSLNPPGTGFLSNEQFF.

This chain joins TRBV5-1 and TRBJ2-1, with TRBD1 as a possible D gene (5 bases). CDR1 is SGHRS and CDR2 is YFSETQ in the germline V gene. Trimming shortened V by 3 bases and J by 5 bases, and 12 bases separated the two germline ends. CDR3 length equals 14 residues. The CDR3 loop reads CASSSAGQNNEQFF. As DNA, the CDR3 is TGCGCCAGCAGCTCGGCAGGGCAAAACAATGAGCAGTTCTTC.

This clone was detected once. V usage is TRBV11-3 and J usage is TRBJ2-5; 9 positions match TRBD1. The CDR3 runs 17 residues. Germline CDR1 SGHNT, CDR2 YENEEA. V dropped 5 bases and J dropped 1; count of bases not matched to a gene: 11. CDR3 DNA sequence: TGTGCCAGCAGCCCATTTAAGGGACAGGGAATCCAAGAGACCCAGTACTTC. Translated, it gives CASSPFKGQGIQETQYF.

The chain joins TRBV6-6 to TRBJ2-2; D perhaps matches TRBD1 (6 bases). Between the trimmed V and J ends, which lost 6 bases and 4 bases, there was a span of 12 bases. The germline gives CDR1 MNHNY, CDR2 SVGAGI (reference sequence). The CDR3 runs 14 residues. The DNA of the CDR3 is TGTGCCAGCAGGGCTTCACAGGGCACCGGGGAGCTGTTTTTT. Its translation is CASRASQGTGELFF.

The chain uses TRBV3-1 (or the pseudogene TRBV3-2) and TRBJ2-2; no definite D call. From germline, CDR1 is LGHDT and CDR2 YNNKEL (reference sequence). This CDR3 region has 14 residues. V gave up 1 base and J gave up 5 bases, with 8 bases separating them. CDR3 sequence (DNA): TGTGCCAGCAGCCAAGTCAGAAATACCGGGGAGCTGTTTTTT. This sequence encodes CASSQVRNTGELFF.

This clone is judged large. The J gene is TRBJ2-7, the V gene TRBV2; 8 nucleotides align to TRBD2. In germline, CDR1 is SNHLY, CDR2 FYNNEI. V lost 5 bases, J lost 1 base, and 10 bases stayed unmatched. The CDR3 spans 16 residues. Here the CDR3 DNA reads TGTGCCAGCAGTCCGGGGGGGTACACAGGTTCCTACGAGCAGTACTTC. It encodes CASSPGGYTGSYEQYF.

The chain joins TRBV18 to TRBJ2-3; no clear D. Deletions cut 1 base from V and 3 bases from J, with 8 bases between. Germline V lookup: CDR1 KGHSH, CDR2 LQKENI. CDR3 length: 14 residues. DNA of the CDR3: TGTGCCAGCTCACCACGTCGAGCTACAGATACGCAGTATTTT. Its protein product is CASSPRRATDTQYF.

This chain links TRBV18 with TRBJ2-3; D gene unclear. Germline CDR1 and CDR2: KGHSH and LQKENI. CDR3 length: 16 residues. The V and J ends lost 3 bases and 1 base respectively, with 14 bases between them. The CDR3 region is CASSPYPPERTDTQYF. The DNA for the CDR3 is TGTGCCAGCTCACCCTACCCCCCCGAGCGCACAGATACGCAGTATTTT.

A remark on this clone: One junction end does not reproduce the germline sequence, and a read error may be involved. V gene TRBV11-2 combines with J gene TRBJ1-6; D gene uncertain. The CDR3 contains 14 residues. Germline-derived CDR1 and CDR2 are SGHAT and FQNNGV. This CDR3 reads CASRLAGGYSPLHF. As DNA, the CDR3 is TGTGCCAGCAGATTAGCGGGAGGATATTCACCCCTCCACTTT.

The chain combines TRBV5-1 with TRBJ1-1; D is possibly TRBD1 (6 bases). Germline V gene lookup returns CDR1 SGHRS and CDR2 YFSETQ. The CDR3 covers 14 residues. The V end lost 5 bases, the J end lost 8 bases, and 19 bases lay between the germline ends. The CDR3 is CASRQGSTNLEAFF. The CDR3 coding sequence is TGCGCCAGCAGGCAGGGGTCCACAAATCTAGAAGCTTTCTTT. Full variable domain (outside the CDR3, taken from reference TRBV5-1 and TRBJ1-1): KAGVTQTPRYLIKTRGQQVTLSCSPISGHRSVSWYQQTPGQGLQFLFEYFSETQRNKGNFPGRFSGRQFSNSRSEMNVSTLELGDSALYLCASRQGSTNLEAFFGQGTRLTVV.

J is TRBJ2-3 and V is TRBV27; D is unresolved. The CDR3 spans 14 residues. Per germline, CDR1 MNHEY and CDR2 SMNVEV (reference sequence). V lost 5 bases and J 3 bases, leaving 12 bases between the germline ends. The chain's CDR3 is CASSLRIRTDTQYF. The CDR3, as DNA: TGTGCCAGCAGTCTCCGAATTCGGACAGATACGCAGTATTTT.

There are a few counts of this clone. This sequence joins TRBV6-1 and TRBJ2-7; D not certain. CDR1 and CDR2 (germline): MNHNS, SASEGT. This CDR3 has 11 amino acids. Trimming removed 1 base from V and 6 bases from J, with 4 bases in between. The CDR3 loop reads CASSEGGEQYF. The DNA of the CDR3 is TGTGCCAGCAGTGAAGGAGGCGAGCAGTACTTC.

This clone is deemed medium-sized. The chain uses TRBV9 and TRBJ2-7; 9 bases align to TRBD2. The CDR3 is made up of 14 amino acids. Trimming took 2 bases from V and 2 from J; bases not matched to a gene: 2. In germline, CDR1 is SGDLS, CDR2 YYNGEE. The chain's CDR3 is CASSVSGSAYEQYF. The CDR3 DNA reads as TGTGCCAGCAGCGTTAGCGGGAGCGCCTACGAGCAGTACTTC.

The gene calls are TRBV5-1 and TRBJ2-5, with D tentatively TRBD1 (6 bases). This CDR3 region has 14 residues. From germline, CDR1 is SGHRS and CDR2 YFSETQ. V lost 4 bases and J lost 2, with 12 bases in between. The CDR3 protein is CASSISGQQETQYF. In DNA form, the CDR3 reads TGCGCCAGCAGCATCTCGGGACAACAAGAGACCCAGTACTTC.

The chain employs TRBV6-6 and TRBJ2-7; D is possibly TRBD2 (6 bases). Between the trimmed V and J ends, which lost 2 bases and 1 base, there was a span of 9 bases. Germline V gene sequence: CDR1 MNHNY, CDR2 SVGAGI (reference sequence). This CDR3 comprises 14 residues. The CDR3 DNA follows: TGTGCCAGCAGTTACCTAGGGACTTCCTACGAGCAGTACTTC. Encoded protein: CASSYLGTSYEQYF.

The V call is TRBV5-1, the J call TRBJ2-1, with a possible D match to TRBD2 (5 bases). The CDR3 totals 12 residues. Trimming took 9 bases from V and 9 from J, leaving 16 bases between them. Looked up from germline, CDR1 is SGHRS and CDR2 is YFSETQ. This CDR3 is CATGLNAGEQFF. CDR3 coding DNA: TGCGCCACCGGACTGAATGCGGGTGAGCAGTTCTTC.

The chain employs TRBV4-1 and TRBJ2-7; D perhaps matches TRBD2 (5 bases). The V end was cut by 4 bases, the J end by 2 bases, with 15 bases between. This CDR3 region has 15 residues. CDR1 and CDR2 (germline): MGHRA, YSYEKL. The CDR3: CASSPVAGQTYEQYF. The CDR3 bases are TGCGCCAGCAGCCCGGTCGCGGGCCAGACCTACGAGCAGTACTTC.

This chain connects TRBV5-4 to TRBJ2-3, with 10 positions matching TRBD2. Germline CDR1 reads SGHNT; CDR2 reads YYREEE (reference sequence). With V trimmed by 0 bases and J by 4 bases, 2 bases remained unmatched. The CDR3 is 15 amino acids. This chain's CDR3 is CASSLASGSSDTQYF. CDR3 DNA: TGTGCCAGCAGCTTGGCTAGCGGGAGTTCAGATACGCAGTATTTT.

The chain is built from TRBV7-8 and TRBJ2-1, with 10 nucleotides matching TRBD2. CDR1 and CDR2 (germline): SGHVS, FQNEAQ. The V gene end was trimmed by 4 bases and the J gene end by 7 bases; junction bases not matched to a gene: 1. CDR3 length: 13 amino acids. CDR3 sequence reads: CASSSGLANEQFF. CDR3 nucleotides: TGTGCCAGCAGCTCGGGACTAGCGAATGAGCAGTTCTTC.

The V and J genes are TRBV6-6 and TRBJ2-5; D is undetermined. CDR3 length: 13 residues. Trimming shortened V by 2 bases and J by 2 bases, and 6 bases separated the two germline ends. CDR1 and CDR2 from the germline V gene are MNHNY and SVGAGI (reference sequence). The CDR3 DNA reads TGTGCCAGCAGTTACGTGCAGCAAGAGACCCAGTACTTC. It encodes CASSYVQQETQYF.

This clone was counted only a few times. V gene TRBV5-6 combines with J gene TRBJ2-7; tentatively, D is TRBD2 (6 bases). Germline assignment: CDR1 SGHDT and CDR2 YYEEEE. V gave up 4 bases and J gave up 2 bases, with 10 bases separating them. The CDR3 consists of 13 residues. The CDR3 protein is CASSPGSTYEQYF. The CDR3, as DNA: TGTGCCAGCAGCCCCGGGAGTACCTACGAGCAGTACTTC. Full variable domain (missing parts from reference TRBV5-6 and TRBJ2-7): DAGVTQSPTHLIKTRGQQVTLRCSPKSGHDTVSWYQQALGQGPQFIFQYYEEEERQRGNFPDRFSGHQFPNYSSELNVNALLLGDSALYLCASSPGSTYEQYFGPGTRLTVT.

This clone has a single count. V is TRBV19 and J is TRBJ2-5, with D maybe TRBD2 (6 bases). V dropped 9 bases and J dropped 4 bases, with 18 bases sitting between them. The CDR3 length is 14 residues. CDR1 LNHDA and CDR2 SQIVND come from the germline V gene (reference sequence). CDR3: CASRRRGNRETQYF. The CDR3 DNA sequence: TGTGCCAGCCGTCGTCGGGGGAATCGAGAGACCCAGTACTTC.

This chain links TRBV6-1 with TRBJ1-1, with D possibly TRBD1 on 5 matching bases. This CDR3 has 16 amino acids. Trimming took 0 bases from V and 1 from J, leaving 12 bases between them. Germline V lookup: CDR1 MNHNS, CDR2 SASEGT. The CDR3 nucleotides read TGTGCCAGCAGTGAAGCGGGGAGGGGCCGGAACACTGAAGCTTTCTTT. Translation gives CASSEAGRGRNTEAFF.

CDR3 in amino acids: CASSFMPGTTQETQYF. As DNA, the CDR3 is TGTGCCAGCAGCTTTATGCCCGGGACTACCCAAGAGACCCAGTACTTC. V usage is TRBV7-3 and J usage is TRBJ2-5; 7 bases fit TRBD2. The V gene's germline CDR1 is SGHTA and CDR2 FQGTGA. Trimming at V came to 3 bases and at J to 1 base, leaving 8 bases not matched to a gene. This CDR3 comprises 16 residues. Using reference TRBV7-3 and TRBJ2-5 for the parts outside the CDR3, the full variable domain is GAGVSQTPSNKVTEKGKYVELRCDPISGHTALYWYRQSLGQGPEFLIYFQGTGAADDSGLPNDRFFAVRPEGSVSTLKIQRTERGDSAVYLCASSFMPGTTQETQYFGPGTRLLVL.